A selection of T cell receptor beta chains follows, all from one sample in a study of T cell responses to AZD1222 COVID-19 vaccine. The protocol was immunoSEQ multiplex PCR, while the TCRdb copy is restricted to in-frame clones and leaves out a portion. Here the sample spans more than 110,000 clones, 93% being singletons. Source: peripheral blood, taken on day 0 of AZD1222 vaccination. These receptors were taken from an adult in good health. The CDR3 runs from the conserved cysteine through the conserved F or W. The D gene is left open where the match is weak. A clone size is listed for some rows: how often the clone was seen (once, few, many), or a class if it is expanded.

- | - | TRBJ2-7 | TRBV11-2 | CASSLKGREQYF | TGTGCCAGCAGCTTAAAAGGGCGCGAGCAGTACTTC
- | TRBD2 | TRBJ2-7 | TRBV14 | CASSQGASGSYEQYF | TGTGCCAGCAGCCAAGGGGCTAGCGGGAGCTACGAGCAGTACTTC
- | TRBD1 | TRBJ1-3 | TRBV9 | CASSQSTGGASGNTIYF | TGTGCCAGCAGCCAGTCGACAGGGGGGGCCTCTGGAAACACCATATATTTT
- | TRBD2 | TRBJ2-1 | TRBV3-1/TRBV3-2 | CASSQELGREGLWNEQFF | TGTGCCAGCAGCCAAGAACTGGGGCGGGAGGGCCTGTGGAATGAGCAGTTCTTC
- | - | TRBJ1-1 | TRBV19 | CASSIGQQNTEAFF | TGTGCCAGTAGTATCGGACAGCAGAACACTGAAGCTTTCTTT
- | - | TRBJ2-6 | TRBV24-1 | CATGVVEGTGANVLTF | TGTGCCACCGGAGTAGTGGAGGGGACCGGGGCCAACGTCCTGACTTTC
- | TRBD2 | TRBJ2-7 | TRBV4-1 | CASSQALVGLAAYEQYF | TGCGCCAGCAGCCAAGCGTTGGTCGGACTAGCAGCCTACGAGCAGTACTTC
- | - | TRBJ1-5 | TRBV4-1 | CASSQEPRAYSNQPQHF | TGCGCCAGCAGCCAAGAACCCAGGGCTTATAGCAATCAGCCCCAGCATTTT
- | - | TRBJ2-7 | TRBV2 | CASSGNEQYF | TGTGCCAGCAGTGGGAACGAGCAGTACTTC
few | TRBD2 | TRBJ2-7 | TRBV7-9 | CASSGGLAGPYEQYF | TGTGCCAGCAGCGGGGGACTAGCGGGCCCCTACGAGCAGTACTTC
- | - | TRBJ2-7 | TRBV5-6 | CASSLGGGGLSYEQYF | TGTGCCAGCAGCTTGGGTGGGGGAGGCCTCTCCTACGAGCAGTACTTC
- | TRBD1 | TRBJ2-1 | TRBV28 | CASSRTGGAYNEQFF | TGTGCCAGCAGCCGGACAGGGGGCGCCTACAATGAGCAGTTCTTC
- | TRBD1 | TRBJ1-2 | TRBV6-6 | CASIGGGAAYGYTF | TGTGCCAGCATCGGAGGGGGCGCCGCCTATGGCTACACCTTC
- | - | TRBJ1-5 | TRBV19 | CASSMSGNGQYQPQHF | TGTGCCAGTAGTATGTCGGGAAACGGACAATATCAGCCCCAGCATTTT
- | - | TRBJ2-7 | TRBV5-1 | CASSWDVIYEQYF | TGCGCCAGCAGCTGGGACGTCATCTACGAGCAGTACTTC
- | - | TRBJ1-5 | TRBV30 | CAWSVSQGQPQHF | TGTGCCTGGAGTGTTTCGCAGGGTCAGCCCCAGCATTTT
- | - | TRBJ2-5 | TRBV6-1 | CASSEGAEQETQYF | TGTGCCAGCAGTGAAGGTGCGGAACAAGAGACCCAGTACTTC
- | - | TRBJ1-2 | TRBV27 | CASSPRTSLYGYTF | TGTGCCAGCAGTCCCAGGACCTCTCTCTATGGCTACACCTTC
- | TRBD1 | TRBJ1-1 | TRBV5-1 | CASSPKQGATEAFF | TGCGCCAGCAGCCCCAAACAGGGGGCAACTGAAGCTTTCTTT
- | TRBD2 | TRBJ2-5 | TRBV3-1/TRBV3-2 | CASSPRTSGRETQYF | TGTGCCAGCAGCCCGCGGACTAGCGGGAGAGAGACCCAGTACTTC
- | TRBD1 | TRBJ2-7 | TRBV5-5 | CASSWPRDRSSYEQYF | TGTGCCAGCAGCTGGCCCCGGGACAGAAGCTCCTACGAGCAGTACTTC
- | - | TRBJ2-5 | TRBV29-1 | CSVETGYETQYF | TGCAGCGTTGAAACAGGGTATGAGACCCAGTACTTC
- | - | TRBJ1-3 | TRBV27 | CASSLAAPSSGNTIYF | TGTGCCAGCAGTTTAGCGGCCCCAAGCTCTGGAAACACCATATATTTT
once | TRBD2 | TRBJ2-4 | TRBV29-1 | CSASGSSKNIQYF | TGCAGCGCCAGCGGGAGCTCCAAAAACATTCAGTACTTC
- | TRBD2 | TRBJ2-7 | TRBV4-2 | CASSQAAGETYEQYF | TGTGCCAGCAGCCAAGCGGCGGGAGAGACCTACGAGCAGTACTTC
- | TRBD1 | TRBJ2-7 | TRBV15 | CATSRDITGALYEQYF | TGTGCCACCAGCAGAGATATAACAGGGGCTCTCTACGAGCAGTACTTC
- | - | TRBJ1-2 | TRBV7-9 | CASSLNPRNYGYTF | TGTGCCAGCAGCTTAAACCCCAGGAACTATGGCTACACCTTC
- | - | TRBJ2-7 | TRBV5-8 | CASSGAYPLEQYF | TGTGCCAGCAGTGGGGCCTACCCGCTCGAGCAGTACTTC
- | TRBD2 | TRBJ2-5 | TRBV9 | CASSPLAGGWETQYF | TGTGCCAGCAGCCCCCTAGCGGGAGGGTGGGAGACCCAGTACTTC
- | TRBD1 | TRBJ1-2 | TRBV27 | CASSFGTGGNYGYTF | TGTGCCAGCAGTTTCGGGACAGGGGGGAACTATGGCTACACCTTC
- | - | TRBJ1-6 | TRBV28 | CASSTPSKPLHF | TGTGCCAGCAGCACCCCATCGAAGCCCCTCCATTTT
once | - | TRBJ2-7 | TRBV21-1 | CASSKDIWDSISYEQYF | TGTGCCAGCAGCAAAGATATTTGGGACAGTATATCCTACGAGCAGTACTTC
- | - | TRBJ2-7 | TRBV2 | CASSDFPGHKNPYEQYF | TGTGCCAGCAGTGATTTTCCGGGACACAAAAACCCCTACGAGCAGTACTTC
few | - | TRBJ1-1 | TRBV28 | CASSLGVDEAFF | TGTGCCAGCAGTTTAGGGGTAGACGAAGCTTTCTTT
- | - | TRBJ1-3 | TRBV11-2 | CASRLSGNTIYF | TGTGCCAGCAGGTTGTCTGGAAACACCATATATTTT
- | TRBD1 | TRBJ1-5 | TRBV20-1 | CSASPFRDRDSNQPQHF | TGCAGTGCTAGTCCCTTCCGGGACAGGGATAGCAATCAGCCCCAGCATTTT
- | TRBD2 | TRBJ2-3 | TRBV18 | CASSPKASGSTDTQYF | TGTGCCAGCTCACCAAAGGCTAGCGGTAGCACAGATACGCAGTATTTT
- | TRBD1 | TRBJ2-7 | TRBV12-3/TRBV12-4 | CASRLKVQGWQYF | TGTGCCAGCAGGTTAAAGGTACAGGGGTGGCAGTACTTC